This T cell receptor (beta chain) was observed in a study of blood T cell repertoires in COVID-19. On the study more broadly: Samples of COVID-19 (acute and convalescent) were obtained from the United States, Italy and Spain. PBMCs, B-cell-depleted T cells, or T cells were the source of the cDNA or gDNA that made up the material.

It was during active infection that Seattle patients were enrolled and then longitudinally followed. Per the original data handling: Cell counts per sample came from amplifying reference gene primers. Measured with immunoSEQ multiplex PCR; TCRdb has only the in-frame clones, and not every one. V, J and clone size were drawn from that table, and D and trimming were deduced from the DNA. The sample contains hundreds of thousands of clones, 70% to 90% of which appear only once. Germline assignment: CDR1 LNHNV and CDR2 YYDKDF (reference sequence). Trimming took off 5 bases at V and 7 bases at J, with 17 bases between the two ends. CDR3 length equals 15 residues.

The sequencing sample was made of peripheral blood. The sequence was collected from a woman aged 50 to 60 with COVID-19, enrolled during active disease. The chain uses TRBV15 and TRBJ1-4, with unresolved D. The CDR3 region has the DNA TGTGCCACCAGCGGCGAAGCGATTATCGGTGAAAAACTGTTTTTT. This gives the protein CATSGEAIIGEKLFF.